The clone carrying this TCR beta chain was counted a few times. What it binds is not known. The sample belongs to a study of T cell repertoires in cytomegalovirus infection. Overall study: Epitope selection comprised recently identified HLA-C-restricted CMV epitopes and well-studied HLA-B-restricted CMV epitopes. From public TCR beta signatures came an indication of both CMV infection and matching HLA type.

Overall study results and limits: It was HLA-C-restricted CMV-specific TCR beta clonotypes that dominated the response ex vivo.

The ends were cut back, 3 bases at V and 10 bases at J, with 10 bases in the middle. There are 13 residues in the CDR3. Germline V gene data show CDR1 as SGHDN and CDR2 as FVKESK. Each CDR3 protein gets one entry after TCRdb re-called the reads with MiXCR. The data contain approximately 770,000 distinct CDR3 sequences, almost 30% of them seen just once; the ten biggest clones take up roughly 13%. The chain employs TRBV14 and TRBJ1-6; D perhaps matches TRBD1 (5 bases). This material consisted of cultured CD8+ T cells from PBMCs, taken from culture after CMV antigen stimulation. The source is a human donor in good health (CMV status not recorded). Some clones in this sample may be carry-over from other donors' samples. The CDR3 DNA follows: TGTGCCAGCAGCCAGGGTCGGGGGTCACCCCTCCACTTT. It codes for CASSQGRGSPLHF.